This T cell receptor (beta chain) emerged from a study of T cell responses to AZD1222 COVID-19 vaccine. The CDR3 extends over 15 amino acids. Germline lookup yields CDR1 SGDLS and CDR2 YYNGEE. V trimming: 4 bases; J trimming: 0 bases; junction bases outside the gene matches: 5. Doses given second, at about 4 or about 12 weeks, were pooled. General study results and limits: Just 5 or 6 AZD1222 recipients tested seropositive at baseline. Repertoire samples came only from after the peak T cell response. Possibly, clonal diversity was underestimated; donors were largely white British and included more females.

To note about this clone: Antigen unknown.

TCRdb's copy holds only in-frame clones and misses some; the assay was immunoSEQ multiplex PCR. The sample shows 120,000 or so clones, around 90% of them seen only once. The material sequenced was peripheral blood, taken 28 days after the second AZD1222 dose. The V call is TRBV9, the J call TRBJ2-3; 7 nucleotides agree with TRBD1. The receptor was derived from an adult who received the AZD1222 COVID-19 vaccine. The CDR3 spells CASSLEQGSTDTQYF. Here the CDR3 DNA reads TGTGCCAGCAGCCTTGAACAGGGGAGCACAGATACGCAGTATTTT.